A selection of T cell receptor beta chains follows, all from one sample in a study of T cell repertoires in cytomegalovirus infection. Their recognized antigens are unknown. MiXCR was run by TCRdb on the reads, yielding one entry per CDR3 protein. The sample shows about a million distinct CDR3 sequences, 25% to 40% of them seen only once. This specimen was cultured CD8+ T cells from PBMCs, taken from culture after CMV antigen stimulation. These receptors originate from a human donor in good health (CMV status not recorded). Some clones in this sample may be carry-over from other donors' samples. CDR3s include the opening cysteine and the closing phenylalanine or tryptophan. The D gene is left open where the match is weak. Where a row states a size, it is once, few, many or the class of an expanded clone; other rows omit it.

CDR3 protein: CASSSGQGATNEKLFF; CDR3 DNA: TGTGCCAGCAGCTCGGGACAGGGGGCAACTAATGAAAAACTGTTTTTT; D gene: TRBD1; V gene: TRBV7-8; J gene: TRBJ1-4; clone size: many
CDR3 protein: CASSLGRSYNEQFF; CDR3 DNA: TGTGCCAGCAGCTTGGGGCGATCCTACAATGAGCAGTTCTTC; D gene: .; V gene: TRBV5-6; J gene: TRBJ2-1; clone size: few
CDR3 protein: CASSWTPWTAHGNTEAFF; CDR3 DNA: TGTGCCAGCAGTTGGACGCCCTGGACAGCCCATGGGAACACTGAAGCTTTCTTT; D gene: .; V gene: TRBV11-2; J gene: TRBJ1-1; clone size: .
CDR3 protein: CASSQVDRENQPQHF; CDR3 DNA: TGCGCCAGCAGCCAGGTAGACAGGGAGAATCAGCCCCAGCATTTT; D gene: TRBD1; V gene: TRBV4-1; J gene: TRBJ1-5; clone size: few
CDR3 protein: CATSQGGSDQPQHF; CDR3 DNA: TGTGCCACCAGCCAAGGGGGGAGCGATCAGCCCCAGCATTTT; D gene: .; V gene: TRBV15; J gene: TRBJ1-5; clone size: .
CDR3 protein: CASSRQGKQFF; CDR3 DNA: TGTGCCAGTAGTAGACAGGGGAAGCAGTTCTTC; D gene: TRBD1; V gene: TRBV19; J gene: TRBJ2-1; clone size: .
CDR3 protein: CASSPQLAGGPVEQFF; CDR3 DNA: TGTGCTAGCAGCCCCCAACTAGCGGGGGGGCCGGTTGAGCAGTTCTTC; D gene: TRBD2; V gene: TRBV7-6; J gene: TRBJ2-1; clone size: .
CDR3 protein: CASTGTWRRPEAFF; CDR3 DNA: TGTGCCAGCACTGGGACTTGGAGACGACCTGAAGCTTTCTTT; D gene: .; V gene: TRBV6-1; J gene: TRBJ1-1; clone size: .
CDR3 protein: CATSREDLAPDTQYF; CDR3 DNA: TGTGCCACCAGCAGAGAGGACTTAGCACCAGATACGCAGTATTTT; D gene: .; V gene: TRBV15; J gene: TRBJ2-3; clone size: few
CDR3 protein: CASSTGTSGAYNEQFF; CDR3 DNA: TGTGCCAGCAGTACCGGGACTAGCGGGGCCTACAATGAGCAGTTCTTC; D gene: TRBD2; V gene: TRBV27; J gene: TRBJ2-1; clone size: .
CDR3 protein: CASSLVPNTEAFF; CDR3 DNA: TGTGCCAGCAGCTTAGTCCCGAACACTGAAGCTTTCTTT; D gene: .; V gene: TRBV5-1; J gene: TRBJ1-1; clone size: many
CDR3 protein: CASSYVETGGFNEQFF; CDR3 DNA: TGTGCCAGCAGCTACGTCGAGACAGGGGGTTTCAATGAGCAGTTCTTC; D gene: TRBD1; V gene: TRBV7-9; J gene: TRBJ2-1; clone size: .
CDR3 protein: CASTAMGQGGRRGYTF; CDR3 DNA: TGTGCCAGCACTGCCATGGGACAGGGGGGACGGAGGGGCTACACCTTC; D gene: TRBD1; V gene: TRBV2; J gene: TRBJ1-2; clone size: few
CDR3 protein: CASSLDGTGNEQYF; CDR3 DNA: TGTGCCAGCAGCTTAGACGGGACAGGGAACGAGCAGTACTTC; D gene: TRBD1; V gene: TRBV7-2; J gene: TRBJ2-7; clone size: .
CDR3 protein: CASSKDRGRDTEAFF; CDR3 DNA: TGTGCCAGCAGCAAAGACAGGGGGCGGGACACTGAAGCTTTCTTT; D gene: TRBD1; V gene: TRBV7-3; J gene: TRBJ1-1; clone size: .
CDR3 protein: CASSQASSRTSAFF; CDR3 DNA: TGTGCCAGCAGCCAAGCATCGAGTAGAACGAGCGCTTTCTTT; D gene: .; V gene: TRBV14; J gene: TRBJ1-1; clone size: .
CDR3 protein: CASSPPLGYPDYTF; CDR3 DNA: TGTGCCAGCAGCCCACCCCTCGGGTACCCCGACTACACCTTC; D gene: .; V gene: TRBV7-9; J gene: TRBJ1-2; clone size: .
CDR3 protein: CASSLIDREGLAGESHSTDTQYF; CDR3 DNA: TGTGCCAGCAGCTTAATAGACAGGGAGGGACTAGCGGGGGAGTCGCACTCTACAGATACGCAGTATTTT; D gene: TRBD2; V gene: TRBV7-9; J gene: TRBJ2-3; clone size: .
CDR3 protein: CASSPPAIAGTDTQYF; CDR3 DNA: TGTGCCAGCAGTCCCCCGGCTATAGCGGGGACAGATACGCAGTATTTT; D gene: TRBD2; V gene: TRBV27; J gene: TRBJ2-3; clone size: .
CDR3 protein: CASSLPERQETQYF; CDR3 DNA: TGTGCCAGCAGCTTACCAGAGAGACAAGAGACCCAGTACTTC; D gene: .; V gene: TRBV7-2; J gene: TRBJ2-5; clone size: .
CDR3 protein: CASSSTGLRIGGQFF; CDR3 DNA: TGTGCCAGCAGCTCCACAGGTCTCCGTATTGGCGGGCAGTTCTTC; D gene: .; V gene: TRBV7-9; J gene: TRBJ2-1; clone size: .
CDR3 protein: CASSTANGAAGYEQYF; CDR3 DNA: TGTGCCAGCAGCACCGCAAACGGGGCGGCTGGATACGAGCAGTACTTC; D gene: .; V gene: TRBV7-3; J gene: TRBJ2-7; clone size: .
CDR3 protein: CASSLAIIETGELFF; CDR3 DNA: TGTGCCAGCAGTTTAGCGATTATCGAAACCGGGGAGCTGTTTTTT; D gene: .; V gene: TRBV12-3/TRBV12-4; J gene: TRBJ2-2; clone size: .
CDR3 protein: CASSLAGDRVEGYTF; CDR3 DNA: TGTGCCAGCAGCTTAGCGGGGGACAGGGTAGAAGGCTACACCTTC; D gene: TRBD1; V gene: TRBV7-6; J gene: TRBJ1-2; clone size: .
CDR3 protein: CASSFLIGFINYGYTF; CDR3 DNA: TGTGCCAGCAGTTTCTTGATCGGATTTATTAACTATGGCTACACCTTC; D gene: .; V gene: TRBV28; J gene: TRBJ1-2; clone size: once
CDR3 protein: CASSLGGLAGAGETQYF; CDR3 DNA: TGTGCCAGCAGCTTAGGTGGACTAGCCGGGGCGGGAGAGACCCAGTACTTC; D gene: TRBD2; V gene: TRBV11-2; J gene: TRBJ2-5; clone size: .
CDR3 protein: CASSSQLGTVTILTTNYGYTF; CDR3 DNA: TGTGCCAGCAGTTCTCAGCTCGGGACCGTGACCATACTTACAACTAACTATGGCTACACCTTC; D gene: .; V gene: TRBV28; J gene: TRBJ1-2; clone size: .
CDR3 protein: CASTIGGNEQFF; CDR3 DNA: TGTGCCAGCACCATTGGGGGCAATGAGCAGTTCTTC; D gene: .; V gene: TRBV5-4; J gene: TRBJ2-1; clone size: .
CDR3 protein: CASSEAGTGNQPQHF; CDR3 DNA: TGTGCCAGCAGTGAAGCTGGGACAGGTAATCAGCCCCAGCATTTT; D gene: TRBD1; V gene: TRBV6-1; J gene: TRBJ1-5; clone size: many
CDR3 protein: CASSYRNAGPVNEQFF; CDR3 DNA: TGTGCCAGCAGTTATCGTAATGCAGGGCCCGTCAATGAGCAGTTCTTC; D gene: .; V gene: TRBV6-2/TRBV6-3; J gene: TRBJ2-1; clone size: .
CDR3 protein: CAIKVRDYEQYF; CDR3 DNA: TGTGCCATCAAGGTCAGGGACTACGAGCAGTACTTC; D gene: .; V gene: TRBV10-3; J gene: TRBJ2-7; clone size: .
CDR3 protein: CATSRDLGTGVTGELFF; CDR3 DNA: TGTGCCACCAGCAGAGATCTAGGGACAGGGGTCACCGGGGAGCTGTTTTTT; D gene: TRBD1; V gene: TRBV15; J gene: TRBJ2-2; clone size: .
CDR3 protein: CASSDGQGWYTGELFF; CDR3 DNA: TGTGCCAGCAGTGATGGTCAGGGGTGGTACACCGGGGAGCTGTTTTTT; D gene: .; V gene: TRBV2; J gene: TRBJ2-2; clone size: .
CDR3 protein: CASGFVQGPNTGELFF; CDR3 DNA: TGTGCTAGTGGTTTCGTACAGGGCCCGAACACCGGGGAGCTGTTTTTT; D gene: .; V gene: TRBV12-5; J gene: TRBJ2-2; clone size: .
CDR3 protein: CASSSRTGWDSPLHF; CDR3 DNA: TGTGCCAGCAGCTCCAGGACAGGGTGGGATTCACCCCTCCACTTT; D gene: TRBD1; V gene: TRBV11-2; J gene: TRBJ1-6; clone size: .
CDR3 protein: CASSFGPNSNQPQHF; CDR3 DNA: TGTGCCAGCAGCTTCGGTCCTAATAGCAATCAGCCCCAGCATTTT; D gene: .; V gene: TRBV7-8; J gene: TRBJ1-5; clone size: many
CDR3 protein: CASSLDRGGLGSQAFF; CDR3 DNA: TGTGCCAGCAGCTTGGATCGTGGAGGTCTCGGGTCGCAAGCTTTCTTT; D gene: .; V gene: TRBV5-4; J gene: TRBJ1-1; clone size: .
CDR3 protein: CASSGTGPIYIF; CDR3 DNA: TGTGCCAGCAGCGGGACAGGTCCCATTTACATCTTC; D gene: TRBD1; V gene: TRBV5-5; J gene: TRBJ2-5; clone size: few
CDR3 protein: CASSVRDQTETQYF; CDR3 DNA: TGTGCCAGCAGTGTCCGGGACCAAACTGAGACCCAGTACTTC; D gene: .; V gene: TRBV2; J gene: TRBJ2-5; clone size: .